Presented here are 10 T cell receptor beta chains from one specimen sequenced in a study of tumor-infiltrating lymphocytes in localized non-small cell lung cancer. The assay was immunoSEQ multiplex PCR, and TCRdb's table has in-frame clones only and misses some. Of approximately 5,100 clones in the sample, 81% were seen once. Sequencing used lung tumor tissue. The receptors were gathered from a human donor with non-small cell lung cancer.

The genes are TRBV9 and TRBJ1-2; the match to TRBD1 covers 8 bases. Per the germline V gene, CDR1 is SGDLS and CDR2 is YYNGEE. The V segment lost 3 bases and the J segment 4 bases; nucleotides outside the gene matches: 2. The CDR3 runs to 13 residues. CDR3 sequence (DNA): TGTGCCAGCAGCGCTGGGACAGGCTATGGCTACACCTTC. Translation gives CASSAGTGYGYTF.

Remarks on this clone: An end of the junction does not agree with germline; a read error may underlie this. The rearrangement uses TRBV7-7 and TRBJ1-5; D is ambiguous. The CDR3 sequence is 13 residues long. Germline V gives CDR1 SSHAT, CDR2 FNYEAQ (reference sequence). Written as DNA, the CDR3 is TGTGCTAGCAGCCTATACTGGGGTCAGCCCCAGCATTTT. Its translation is CASSLYWGQPQHF. The whole variable domain, remainder taken from reference TRBV7-7 and TRBJ1-5, is GAGVSQSPRYKVTKRGQDVTLRCDPISSHATLYWYQQALGQGPEFLTYFNYEAQPDKSGLPSDRFSAERPEGSISTLTIQRTEQRDSAMYRCASSLYWGQPQHFGDGTRLSIL.

The chain recombines TRBV28 with TRBJ2-3; unclear D gene. Germline V gene sequence: CDR1 MDHEN, CDR2 SYDVKM. CDR3 size: 13 residues. V shed 7 bases and J shed 0 bases, with 8 bases lying between them. The CDR3 is CASKWASTDTQYF. CDR3 DNA sequence: TGTGCCAGCAAGTGGGCTAGCACAGATACGCAGTATTTT.

The chain joins TRBV7-8 to TRBJ1-2; D perhaps matches TRBD1 (5 bases). Trimming removed 7 bases at V and 1 base at J, with 13 bases between. The germline V gene has CDR1 SGHVS and CDR2 FQNEAQ. The CDR3 is made up of 14 amino acids. The CDR3 nucleotides read TGTGCCAGCACCGCCACGACAGATAACTATGGCTACACCTTC. It encodes CASTATTDNYGYTF. Using reference TRBV7-8 and TRBJ1-2 for the parts outside the CDR3, the full variable domain is GAGVSQSPRYKVAKRGQDVALRCDPISGHVSLFWYQQALGQGPEFLTYFQNEAQLDKSGLPSDRFFAERPEGSVSTLKIQRTQQEDSAVYLCASTATTDNYGYTFGSGTRLTVV.

J is TRBJ2-5 and V is TRBV7-9; 7 bases map to TRBD1. The CDR3 is 14 amino acids. Looked up from germline, CDR1 is SEHNR and CDR2 is FQNEAQ (reference sequence). With 4 bases clipped from V and 1 base from J, the junction kept 3 bases outside the gene matches. CDR3 protein: CASSYDRVQETQYF. The CDR3 nucleotides are TGTGCCAGCAGCTATGACAGGGTCCAAGAGACCCAGTACTTC. Full variable domain (rest looked up from reference TRBV7-9 and TRBJ2-5): DTGVSQNPRHKITKRGQNVTFRCDPISEHNRLYWYRQTLGQGPEFLTYFQNEAQLEKSRLLSDRFSAERPKGSFSTLEIQRTEQGDSAMYLCASSYDRVQETQYFGPGTRLLVL.

The J gene is TRBJ1-4, the V gene TRBV7-9; no definite D call. Germline V lookup: CDR1 SEHNR, CDR2 FQNEAQ (reference sequence). The CDR3 covers 16 residues. Trimming stripped 4 bases from V and 2 bases from J, with 14 bases between. CDR3 in DNA: TGTGCCAGCAGCTCCGGGTCGGCCAGCACTAATGAAAAACTGTTTTTT. Residues: CASSSGSASTNEKLFF.

This chain joins TRBV6-4 and TRBJ1-2; maybe TRBD1 (5 bases). Germline values: CDR1 MRHNA, CDR2 SNTAGT. The V gene lost 4 bases and the J gene lost 2 bases, with 8 bases spanning the gap. This CDR3 has 13 amino acids. In nucleotides, the CDR3 is TGTGCCAGCAGTGTAGACAGAAACTATGGCTACACCTTC. This sequence encodes CASSVDRNYGYTF.

The genes are TRBV7-3 and TRBJ2-3, with TRBD1 identical over 8 bases. Trimming removed 5 bases from V and 2 bases from J; junction bases left unmatched: 6. Per germline, CDR1 SGHTA and CDR2 FQGTGA. The CDR3 is 15 residues long. CDR3 amino acids: CASSMTGAHTDTQYF. The CDR3 nucleotides read TGTGCCAGCAGCATGACAGGGGCCCACACAGATACGCAGTATTTT. Based on the CDR3 plus reference TRBV7-3 and TRBJ2-3, the full variable domain is GAGVSQTPSNKVTEKGKYVELRCDPISGHTALYWYRQSLGQGPEFLIYFQGTGAADDSGLPNDRFFAVRPEGSVSTLKIQRTERGDSAVYLCASSMTGAHTDTQYFGPGTRLTVL.

The chain is built from TRBV5-6 and TRBJ2-7; D is unclear. The ends were cut back, 0 bases at V and 4 bases at J, with 14 bases in the middle. The V gene's germline CDR1 is SGHDT and CDR2 YYEEEE. The length of the CDR3 is 15 residues. The CDR3 region has the DNA TGTGCCAGCAGCTTGGTGCGCCCTTTAGGGTACGAGCAGTACTTC. Protein product: CASSLVRPLGYEQYF.

The rearrangement links TRBV18 to TRBJ1-2, with a tentative D call TRBD1 (6 bases). This CDR3 spans 15 amino acids. The V end lost 3 bases, the J end lost 6 bases, and 17 bases lay between the germline ends. The germline gives CDR1 KGHSH, CDR2 LQKENI. For the CDR3, the DNA is TGTGCCAGCTCACCCCCCTCCGGCAGGGGCGATGGCTACACCTTC. Its translation is CASSPPSGRGDGYTF. The full variable domain, its missing parts supplied by reference TRBV18 and TRBJ1-2, is NAGVMQNPRHLVRRRGQEARLRCSPMKGHSHVYWYRQLPEEGLKFMVYLQKENIIDESGMPKERFSAEFPKEGPSILRIQQVVRGDSAAYFCASSPPSGRGDGYTFGSGTRLTVV.